This paragraph reports one T cell receptor (beta chain). Its antigen is undetermined. This sample stems from a study of cytotoxic CD8 clonotypes in ibrutinib-treated CLL. Study summary: Of a cohort that held some 12 relapsed/refractory and around 14 treatment-naive patients, roughly 18 were IGHV unmutated.

V was pared by 6 bases and J by 6 bases, with 7 bases of the junction left unmatched. Germline V CDR1 and CDR2: SGHVS, FQNEAQ. This CDR3 contains 14 residues. Only in-frame clones appear in the TCRdb table, and some are missing; sequencing was by immunoSEQ multiplex PCR. In the table there are approximately 100,000 clones, roughly 60% of which are singletons. Study-wide results and caveats: The study found baseline clonality above age-matched healthy donors, tracking circulating CD8+ T-cell counts.

The chain carries TRBV7-8 and TRBJ2-1; 8 bases map to TRBD2. Sequenced here: PBMCs, sampled after 24 months of ibrutinib treatment. This TCR was sampled from a human donor with chronic lymphocytic leukemia. The CDR3 DNA sequence: TGTGCCAGCAGACTTGGAGCGGGGGCCAATGAGCAGTTCTTC. Residues: CASRLGAGANEQFF.